This TCR beta chain was sequenced during a study of shared T cell receptors in the human thymus. Libraries were prepared by immunoSEQ multiplex PCR; TCRdb keeps only in-frame clonotypes and omits some of them. The sample records some 760,000 clones, 80% to 90% being singletons. Germline V gene sequence: CDR1 MDHEN, CDR2 SYDVKM. CDR3 size: 20 residues. V lost 7 bases to trimming and J lost 5 bases, with 35 bases between them. The same sample was also studied in work on human thymus T cells. Per that study: Thymus tissue for the work was resected from patients undergoing corrective heart surgery. Thymic and blood repertoires appeared to carry a bias in their V and J gene usage. Related research examined unrelated individuals and reported that their thymic repertoires overlapped highly.

The clonotype originates from a girl under three years old with a congenital heart defect. The sequenced sample consisted of thymocytes. V and J are TRBV28 and TRBJ2-5, with a possible D match to TRBD2 (6 bases). The CDR3 region is CASNPRDCSGVGGFKETQYF. As DNA, the CDR3 is TGTGCCAGCAACCCCAGGGACTGTTCCGGGGTGGGGGGTTTTAAGGAGACCCAGTACTTC.